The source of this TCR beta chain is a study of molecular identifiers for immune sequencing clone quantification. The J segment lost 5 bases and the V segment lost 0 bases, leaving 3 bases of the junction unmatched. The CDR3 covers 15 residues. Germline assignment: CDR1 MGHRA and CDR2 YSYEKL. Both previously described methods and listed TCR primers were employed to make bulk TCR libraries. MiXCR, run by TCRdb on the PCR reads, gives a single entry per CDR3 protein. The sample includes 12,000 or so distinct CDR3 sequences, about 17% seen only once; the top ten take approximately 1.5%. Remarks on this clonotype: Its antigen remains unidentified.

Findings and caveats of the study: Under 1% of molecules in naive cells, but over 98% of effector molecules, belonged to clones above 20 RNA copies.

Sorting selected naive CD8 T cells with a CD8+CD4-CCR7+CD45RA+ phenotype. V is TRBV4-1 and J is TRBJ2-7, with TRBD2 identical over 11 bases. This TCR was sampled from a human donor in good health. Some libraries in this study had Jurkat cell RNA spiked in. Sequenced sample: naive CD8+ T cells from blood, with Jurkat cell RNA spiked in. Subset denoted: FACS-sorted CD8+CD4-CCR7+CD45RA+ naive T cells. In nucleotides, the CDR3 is TGCGCCAGCAGCCAAGACGGGACTAGCGGCGACGAGCAGTACTTC. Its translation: CASSQDGTSGDEQYF.